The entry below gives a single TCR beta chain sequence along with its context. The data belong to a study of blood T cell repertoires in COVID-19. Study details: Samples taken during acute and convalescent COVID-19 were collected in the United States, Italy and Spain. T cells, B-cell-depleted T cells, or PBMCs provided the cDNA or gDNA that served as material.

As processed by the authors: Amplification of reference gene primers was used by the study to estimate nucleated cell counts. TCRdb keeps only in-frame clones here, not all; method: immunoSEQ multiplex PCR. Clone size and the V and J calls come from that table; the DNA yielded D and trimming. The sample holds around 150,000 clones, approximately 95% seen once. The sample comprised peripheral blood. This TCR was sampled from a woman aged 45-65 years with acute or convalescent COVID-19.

As DNA, the CDR3 is TGTGCCAGCAGCTCCGGACTAGCGGGAGGGCATGAGCAGTTCTTC. This gives the protein CASSSGLAGGHEQFF. The chain carries TRBV7-9 and TRBJ2-1, with 15 positions matching TRBD2. Losses at the gene ends were 4 bases for V and 8 bases for J; bases not matched to a gene: 3. The CDR3 length is 15 residues. CDR1 and CDR2 (germline): SEHNR, FQNEAQ (reference sequence). Combining the CDR3 with reference TRBV7-9 and TRBJ2-1 gives the whole variable domain DTGVSQNPRHKITKRGQNVTFRCDPISEHNRLYWYRQTLGQGPEFLTYFQNEAQLEKSRLLSDRFSAERPKGSFSTLEIQRTEQGDSAMYLCASSSGLAGGHEQFFGPGTRLTVL.